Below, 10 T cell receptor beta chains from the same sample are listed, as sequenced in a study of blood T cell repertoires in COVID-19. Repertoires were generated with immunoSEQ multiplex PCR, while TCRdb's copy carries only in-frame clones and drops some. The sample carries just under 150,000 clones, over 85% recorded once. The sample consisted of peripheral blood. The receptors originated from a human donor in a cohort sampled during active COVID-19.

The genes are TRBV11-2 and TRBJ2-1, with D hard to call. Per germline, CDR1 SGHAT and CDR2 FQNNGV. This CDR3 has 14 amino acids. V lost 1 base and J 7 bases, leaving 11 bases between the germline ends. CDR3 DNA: TGTGCCAGCAGCTTAGGCCTGATGAGGAATGAGCAGTTCTTC. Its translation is CASSLGLMRNEQFF.

DNA for the CDR3: TGTGCCAGCAGCTCGAGCGGGGAGCTGTTTTTT. Its protein is CASSSSGELFF. The chain joins TRBV13 to TRBJ2-2; D remains ambiguous. Germline CDR1 and CDR2: PRHDT and FYEKMQ (reference sequence). The CDR3 covers 11 residues. V lost 4 bases to trimming and J lost 7 bases, with 4 bases between them.

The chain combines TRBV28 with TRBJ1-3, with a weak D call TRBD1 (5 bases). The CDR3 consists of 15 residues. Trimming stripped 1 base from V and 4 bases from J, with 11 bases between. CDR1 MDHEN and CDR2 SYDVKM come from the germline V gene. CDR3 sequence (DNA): TGTGCCAGCAGTTTATTTCACGGGGGAGGAAACACCATATATTTT. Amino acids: CASSLFHGGGNTIYF.

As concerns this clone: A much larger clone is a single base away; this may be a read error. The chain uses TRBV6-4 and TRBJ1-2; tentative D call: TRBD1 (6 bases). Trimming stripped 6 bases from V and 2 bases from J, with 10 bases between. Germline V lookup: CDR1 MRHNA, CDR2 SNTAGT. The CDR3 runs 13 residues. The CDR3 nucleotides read TGTGCCAGCAGCGCTGGACAGAACTATGGCTACACCTTC. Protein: CASSAGQNYGYTF.

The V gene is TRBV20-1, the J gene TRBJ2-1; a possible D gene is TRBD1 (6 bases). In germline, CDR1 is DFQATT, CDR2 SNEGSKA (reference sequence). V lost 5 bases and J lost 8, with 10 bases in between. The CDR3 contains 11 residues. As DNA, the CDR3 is TGCAGTGCTTACAGGGTTGATGAGCAGTTCTTC. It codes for CSAYRVDEQFF.

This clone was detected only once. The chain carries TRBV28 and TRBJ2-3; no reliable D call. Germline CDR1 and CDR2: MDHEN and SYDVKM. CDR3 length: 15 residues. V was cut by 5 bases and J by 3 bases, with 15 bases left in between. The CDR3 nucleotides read TGTGCCAGCAGTCCCCCCGTCCCCGGGACAGATACGCAGTATTTT. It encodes CASSPPVPGTDTQYF.

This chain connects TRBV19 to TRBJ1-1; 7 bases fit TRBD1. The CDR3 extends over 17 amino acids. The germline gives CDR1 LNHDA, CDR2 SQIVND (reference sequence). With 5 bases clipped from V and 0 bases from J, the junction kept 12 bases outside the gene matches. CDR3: CASSSGTASPVNTEAFF. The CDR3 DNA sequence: TGTGCCAGTAGTTCCGGGACAGCCTCCCCGGTGAACACTGAAGCTTTCTTT.

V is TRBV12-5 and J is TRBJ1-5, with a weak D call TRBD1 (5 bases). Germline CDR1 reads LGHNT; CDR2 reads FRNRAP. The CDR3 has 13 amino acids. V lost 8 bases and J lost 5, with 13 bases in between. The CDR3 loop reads CASRAGKDQPQHF. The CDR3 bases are TGTGCTAGTCGGGCAGGGAAGGATCAGCCCCAGCATTTT.

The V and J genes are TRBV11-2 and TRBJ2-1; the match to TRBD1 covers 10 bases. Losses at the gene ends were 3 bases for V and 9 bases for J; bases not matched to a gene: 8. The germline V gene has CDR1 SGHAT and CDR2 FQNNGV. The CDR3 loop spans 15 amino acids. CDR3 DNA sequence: TGTGCCAGCAGCTTTGGGACAGGGGTAGTGGGTGAGCAGTTCTTC. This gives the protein CASSFGTGVVGEQFF.

Here the CDR3 reads CASSVRQASGNTIYF. The CDR3 DNA reads TGTGCCAGCAGTGTCCGACAGGCCTCTGGAAACACCATATATTTT. This chain joins TRBV2 and TRBJ1-3, with D possibly TRBD1 on 6 matching bases. Germline CDR1 and CDR2: SNHLY and FYNNEI. V lost 4 bases and J lost 0, with 10 bases in between. The CDR3 has 15 amino acids.